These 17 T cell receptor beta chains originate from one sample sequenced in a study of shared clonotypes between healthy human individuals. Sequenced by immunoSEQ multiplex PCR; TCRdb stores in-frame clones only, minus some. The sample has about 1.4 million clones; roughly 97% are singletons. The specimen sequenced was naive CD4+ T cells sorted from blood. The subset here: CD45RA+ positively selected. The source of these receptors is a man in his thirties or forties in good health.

The CDR3 reads CASSLVGKGVNTEAFF. The CDR3 DNA reads as TGTGCCAGCAGCTTAGTCGGGAAGGGTGTGAACACTGAAGCTTTCTTT. The chain links TRBV7-9 to TRBJ1-1, with D uncertain. The germline V gene encodes CDR1 SEHNR and CDR2 FQNEAQ (reference sequence). This CDR3 is 16 amino acids long. Trimming removed 1 base at V and 0 bases at J, with 12 bases between.

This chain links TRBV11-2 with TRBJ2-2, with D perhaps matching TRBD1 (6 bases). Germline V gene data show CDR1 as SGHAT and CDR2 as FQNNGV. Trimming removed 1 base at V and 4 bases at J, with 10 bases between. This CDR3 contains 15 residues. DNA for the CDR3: TGTGCCAGCAGCTTAGGAACACAGGGCACCGGGGAGCTGTTTTTT. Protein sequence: CASSLGTQGTGELFF.

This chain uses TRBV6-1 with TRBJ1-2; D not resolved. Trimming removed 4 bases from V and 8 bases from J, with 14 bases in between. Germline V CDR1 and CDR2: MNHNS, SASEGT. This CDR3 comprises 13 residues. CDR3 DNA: TGTGCCAGCAGTGTGGCACTCCGTTCGGGCTACACCTTC. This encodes CASSVALRSGYTF.

CDR3 sequence (DNA): TGTGCCAGTCGGACTAGCGGGAGGGGCTCCTACGAGCAGTACTTC. Translating gives CASRTSGRGSYEQYF. The chain links TRBV27 to TRBJ2-7, with TRBD2 matching over 15 bases. CDR1 is MNHEY, CDR2 SMNVEV, per germline (reference sequence). The CDR3 consists of 15 residues. V trimming: 9 bases; J trimming: 0 bases; junction bases outside the gene matches: 3.

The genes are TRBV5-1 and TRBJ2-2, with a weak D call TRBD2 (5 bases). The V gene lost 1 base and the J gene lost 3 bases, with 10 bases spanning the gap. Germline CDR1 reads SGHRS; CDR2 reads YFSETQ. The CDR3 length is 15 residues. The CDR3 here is CASSLSLADTGELFF. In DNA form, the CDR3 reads TGCGCCAGCAGCTTGAGTCTAGCCGACACCGGGGAGCTGTTTTTT.

CDR3 coding DNA: TGTGCCAGCAGCTTAGGAGTTGCGCGGGGCACAGATACGCAGTATTTT. Protein product: CASSLGVARGTDTQYF. The J gene is TRBJ2-3, the V gene TRBV7-8, with D possibly TRBD2 on 5 matching bases. The CDR3 has 16 residues. Per germline, CDR1 SGHVS and CDR2 FQNEAQ. Trimming shortened V by 1 base and J by 1 base, and 12 bases separated the two germline ends.

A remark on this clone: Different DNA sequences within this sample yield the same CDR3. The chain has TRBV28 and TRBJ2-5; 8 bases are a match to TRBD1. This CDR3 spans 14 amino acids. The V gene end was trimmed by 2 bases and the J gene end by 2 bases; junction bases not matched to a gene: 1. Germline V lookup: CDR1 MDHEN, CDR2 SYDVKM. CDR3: CASSLDRGQETQYF. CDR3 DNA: TGTGCCAGCAGTTTAGACAGGGGACAAGAGACCCAGTACTTC. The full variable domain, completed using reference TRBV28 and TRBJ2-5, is DVKVTQSSRYLVKRTGEKVFLECVQDMDHENMFWYRQDPGLGLRLIYFSYDVKMKEKGDIPEGYSVSREKKERFSLILESASTNQTSMYLCASSLDRGQETQYFGPGTRLLVL.

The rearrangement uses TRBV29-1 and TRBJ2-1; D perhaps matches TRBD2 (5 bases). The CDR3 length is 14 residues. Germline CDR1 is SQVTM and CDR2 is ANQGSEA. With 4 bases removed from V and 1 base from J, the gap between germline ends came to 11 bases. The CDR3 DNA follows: TGCAGCGTTGCCCCCGGGGTTTCCTACAATGAGCAGTTCTTC. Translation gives CSVAPGVSYNEQFF.

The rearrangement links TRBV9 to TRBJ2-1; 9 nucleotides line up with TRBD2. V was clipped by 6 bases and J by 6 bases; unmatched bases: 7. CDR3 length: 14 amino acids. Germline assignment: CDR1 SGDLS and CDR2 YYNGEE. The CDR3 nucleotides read TGTGCCAGCAATGGTCTAGCGGGACTCAATGAGCAGTTCTTC. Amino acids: CASNGLAGLNEQFF. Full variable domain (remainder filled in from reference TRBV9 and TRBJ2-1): DSGVTQTPKHLITATGQRVTLRCSPRSGDLSVYWYQQSLDQGLQFLIQYYNGEERAKGNILERFSAQQFPDLHSELNLSSLELGDSALYFCASNGLAGLNEQFFGPGTRLTVL.

The CDR3 region is CASSYSGGMNTGELFF. DNA of the CDR3: TGTGCCAGCAGTTACTCAGGGGGGATGAACACCGGGGAGCTGTTTTTT. The rearrangement uses TRBV6-5 and TRBJ2-2; D possibly uses TRBD1 or TRBD2 (6 bases each). The CDR3 runs 16 residues. The germline V gene encodes CDR1 MNHEY and CDR2 SVGAGI. V lost 0 bases, J lost 1 base, and 9 bases lay in between.

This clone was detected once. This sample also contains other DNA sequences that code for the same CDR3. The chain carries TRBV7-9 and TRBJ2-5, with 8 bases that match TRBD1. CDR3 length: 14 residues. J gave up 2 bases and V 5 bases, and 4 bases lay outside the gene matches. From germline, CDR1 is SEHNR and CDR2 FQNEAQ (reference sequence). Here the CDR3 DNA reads TGTGCCAGCAGCCTTGGACAGGGACAAGAGACCCAGTACTTC. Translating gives CASSLGQGQETQYF.

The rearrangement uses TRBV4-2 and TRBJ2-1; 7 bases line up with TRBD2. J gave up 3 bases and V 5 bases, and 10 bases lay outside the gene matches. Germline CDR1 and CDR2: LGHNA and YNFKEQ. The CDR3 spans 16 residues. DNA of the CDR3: TGTGCCAGCAGCTTCCTCGGCGGGAGCAACTACAATGAGCAGTTCTTC. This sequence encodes CASSFLGGSNYNEQFF.

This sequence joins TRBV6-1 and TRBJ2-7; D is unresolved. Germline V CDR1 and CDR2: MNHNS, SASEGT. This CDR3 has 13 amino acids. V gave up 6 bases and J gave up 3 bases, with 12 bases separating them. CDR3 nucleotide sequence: TGTGCCAGCAGACAAGCCCTGGTCTACGAGCAGTACTTC. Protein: CASRQALVYEQYF.

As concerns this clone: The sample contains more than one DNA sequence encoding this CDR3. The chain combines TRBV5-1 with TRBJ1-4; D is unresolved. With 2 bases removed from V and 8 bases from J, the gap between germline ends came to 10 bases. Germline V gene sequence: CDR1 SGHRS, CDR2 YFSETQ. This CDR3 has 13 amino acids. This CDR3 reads CASSLEGGEKLFF. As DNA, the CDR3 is TGCGCCAGCAGCTTAGAAGGTGGAGAAAAACTGTTTTTT.

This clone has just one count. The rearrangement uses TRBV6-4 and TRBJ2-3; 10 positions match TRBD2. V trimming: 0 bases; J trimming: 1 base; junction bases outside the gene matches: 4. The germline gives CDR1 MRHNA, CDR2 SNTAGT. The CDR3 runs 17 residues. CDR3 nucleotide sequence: TGTGCCAGCAGTGACTCGAGCGGGAGGGGCGGCACAGATACGCAGTATTTT. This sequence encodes CASSDSSGRGGTDTQYF.

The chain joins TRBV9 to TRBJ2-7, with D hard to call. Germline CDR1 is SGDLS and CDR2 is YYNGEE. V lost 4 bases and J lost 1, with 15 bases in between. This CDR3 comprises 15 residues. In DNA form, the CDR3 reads TGTGCCAGCAGCCCAGGTGCGACGGTTTCCTACGAGCAGTACTTC. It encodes CASSPGATVSYEQYF.

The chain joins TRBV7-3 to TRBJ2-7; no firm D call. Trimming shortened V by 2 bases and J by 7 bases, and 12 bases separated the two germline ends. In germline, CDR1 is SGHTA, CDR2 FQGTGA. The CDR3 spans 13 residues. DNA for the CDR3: TGTGCCAGCAGCTTAGATGGTTACCGGGAGCAGTACTTC. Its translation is CASSLDGYREQYF.